What follows describes a single T cell receptor (beta chain). Antigen unknown. This sample was taken from a study of T cell responses to AZD1222 COVID-19 vaccine. Regarding the study as a whole: Spike as a whole was targeted by vaccine-associated CD4 TCRs, dominant at 160-218 and 743-854. In a largely white British group with more females than males, clonal diversity was possibly underestimated. Spike-specific TCR breadth and depth were elevated following two AZD1222 doses. Baseline antibody screening turned up just a handful of seropositive AZD1222 recipients.

Method: immunoSEQ multiplex PCR; TCRdb's copy keeps in-frame clones and lacks some. The sample holds 120,000 to 150,000 clones, 75% to 95% seen once. After removal of 2 bases from V and 0 bases from J, the junction contained 5 bases not matched to a gene. CDR1 is SGHAT, CDR2 FQNNGV, per germline. CDR3 length equals 16 residues. This chain joins TRBV11-2 and TRBJ1-1; 8 nucleotides line up with TRBD1. Sequencing used peripheral blood, obtained on day 0 of MenACWY control vaccination. The TCR was taken from an adult in good health. The CDR3 DNA reads TGTGCCAGCAGCTTAATGGCAGGGGGCTTGAACACTGAAGCTTTCTTT. It yields the protein CASSLMAGGLNTEAFF.